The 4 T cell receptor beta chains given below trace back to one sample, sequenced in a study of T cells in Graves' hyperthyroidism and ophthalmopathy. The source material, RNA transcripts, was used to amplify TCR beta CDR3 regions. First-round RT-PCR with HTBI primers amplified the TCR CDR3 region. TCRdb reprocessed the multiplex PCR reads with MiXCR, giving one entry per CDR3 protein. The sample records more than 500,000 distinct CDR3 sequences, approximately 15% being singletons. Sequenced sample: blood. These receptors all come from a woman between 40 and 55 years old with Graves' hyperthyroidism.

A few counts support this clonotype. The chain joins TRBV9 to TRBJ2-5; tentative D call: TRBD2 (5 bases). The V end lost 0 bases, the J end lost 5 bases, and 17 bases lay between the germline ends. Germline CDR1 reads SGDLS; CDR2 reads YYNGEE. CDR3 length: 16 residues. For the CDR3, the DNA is TGTGCCAGCAGCGTAGATATGGCTAGCTCCCGGGAGACCCAGTACTTC. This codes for CASSVDMASSRETQYF.

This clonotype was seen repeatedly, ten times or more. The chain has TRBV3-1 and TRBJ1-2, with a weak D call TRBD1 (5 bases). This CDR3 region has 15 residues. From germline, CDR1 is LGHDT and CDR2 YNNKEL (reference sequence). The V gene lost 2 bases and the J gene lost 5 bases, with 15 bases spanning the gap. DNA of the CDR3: TGTGCCAGCAGCCAACTGCGGGGCGCGGGGTATGGCTACACCTTC. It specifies CASSQLRGAGYGYTF. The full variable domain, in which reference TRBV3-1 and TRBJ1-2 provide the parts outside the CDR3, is DTAVSQTPKYLVTQMGNDKSIKCEQNLGHDTMYWYKQDSKKFLKIMFSYNNKELIINETVPNRFSPKSPDKAHLNLHINSLELGDSAVYFCASSQLRGAGYGYTFGSGTRLTVV.

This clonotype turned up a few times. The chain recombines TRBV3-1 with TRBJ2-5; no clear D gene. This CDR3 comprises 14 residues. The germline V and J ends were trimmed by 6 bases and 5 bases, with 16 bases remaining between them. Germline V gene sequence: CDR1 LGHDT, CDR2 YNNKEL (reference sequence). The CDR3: CASSSSPGRETQYF. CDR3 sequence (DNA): TGTGCCAGCAGTTCAAGCCCGGGTCGGGAGACCCAGTACTTC.

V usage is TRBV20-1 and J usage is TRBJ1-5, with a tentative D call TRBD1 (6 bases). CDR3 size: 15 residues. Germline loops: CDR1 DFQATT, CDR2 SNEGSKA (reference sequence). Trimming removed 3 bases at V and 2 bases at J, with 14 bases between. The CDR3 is CSARGVQGGNQPQHF. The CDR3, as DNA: TGCAGTGCTAGGGGAGTACAGGGAGGCAATCAGCCCCAGCATTTT.